The 3 T cell receptor beta chains listed next were all sequenced from one sample in a study of T cell repertoires in cytomegalovirus infection. TCRdb independently ran MiXCR on the reads; one entry per CDR3 protein. The table records about 150,000 distinct CDR3 sequences, around a quarter of them present only once. Material for sequencing was PBMCs. The source is a human donor in good health (CMV status not recorded). Some clones in this sample may be carry-over from other donors' samples.

This chain connects TRBV18 to TRBJ2-7, with 10 positions matching TRBD1. The ends lost 3 bases at V and 9 bases at J; junction bases unmatched: 8. In germline, CDR1 is KGHSH, CDR2 LQKENI. The CDR3 is 14 residues long. This CDR3 is CASSPGTGERRQYF. CDR3 sequence (DNA): TGTGCCAGCTCACCCGGGACAGGGGAGAGGCGGCAGTACTTC.

Remarks on this clonotype: A much more abundant neighbour one base away suggests this may be a read error. In this CDR3 the conserved last residue, phenylalanine or tryptophan, is missing, so a read error is likely. The rearrangement links TRBV12-3 or TRBV12-4 to TRBJ2-3; 12 bases match TRBD2. The ends lost 3 bases at V and 2 bases at J; junction bases unmatched: 21. The CDR3 has 22 residues. This chain's CDR3 is CASSFPDVSLAGGPRDTDTQYL. In DNA form, the CDR3 reads TGTGCCAGCAGTTTCCCGGACGTGTCGCTAGCGGGAGGGCCACGCGACACAGATACGCAGTATCTT.

The sample holds many counts of this clonotype. This chain joins TRBV5-6 and TRBJ2-4; D may be TRBD1 or TRBD2 (5 bases each). CDR3 length: 14 residues. Germline loops: CDR1 SGHDT, CDR2 YYEEEE. Trimming pared 1 base from V and 1 base from J, leaving 6 bases between. This CDR3 is CASSLWGAKNIQYF. The CDR3 DNA is TGTGCCAGCAGCTTGTGGGGGGCCAAAAACATTCAGTACTTC.